This entry lists 13 T cell receptor beta chains sequenced from one sample in a study of early T cells in non-severe SARS-CoV-2 infection. TCRdb used MiXCR to reprocess the 5' RACE reads, holding one entry per CDR3 protein. The repertoire holds roughly 60,000 distinct CDR3 sequences, about 11% seen once, with under 3% in the top ten. The sequences come from whole blood, collected at baseline. Every receptor here comes from an adult who was a healthcare worker with PCR-confirmed SARS-CoV-2 infection or an uninfected control (not recorded which).

Only a few counts were recorded for this clonotype. This chain uses TRBV7-8 with TRBJ2-7; 7 bases are shared with TRBD1. The CDR3 extends over 14 amino acids. Losses at the gene ends were 3 bases for V and 2 bases for J; bases not matched to a gene: 4. Germline values: CDR1 SGHVS, CDR2 FQNEAQ. Here the CDR3 DNA reads TGTGCCAGCAGCTTGAGGGACAGCCCCTACGAGCAGTACTTC. Its protein is CASSLRDSPYEQYF. The full variable domain, with the rest looked up from reference TRBV7-8 and TRBJ2-7, is GAGVSQSPRYKVAKRGQDVALRCDPISGHVSLFWYQQALGQGPEFLTYFQNEAQLDKSGLPSDRFFAERPEGSVSTLKIQRTQQEDSAVYLCASSLRDSPYEQYFGPGTRLTVT.

Only a few counts were recorded for this clonotype. The gene calls are TRBV6-1 and TRBJ2-3, with 9 bases fitting TRBD2. V shed 6 bases and J 3 bases; nucleotides not matched to a gene: 10. The germline V gene encodes CDR1 MNHNS and CDR2 SASEGT. This CDR3 is built from 16 residues. The CDR3, as DNA: TGTGCCAGCAGGCCGGGACTAGCCCAGATTACAGATACGCAGTATTTT. Protein: CASRPGLAQITDTQYF.

This clonotype turned up a few times. The chain recombines TRBV5-4 with TRBJ2-3; 14 bases align to TRBD2. Germline CDR1 is SGHNT and CDR2 is YYREEE (reference sequence). V was pared by 4 bases and J by 5 bases, with 3 bases of the junction left unmatched. This CDR3 region has 15 residues. The CDR3 bases are TGTGCCAGCAGCGTGACTAGCGGGGGGGTAGATACGCAGTATTTT. It codes for CASSVTSGGVDTQYF.

There are many counts of this clonotype. The V gene is TRBV20-1, the J gene TRBJ1-6; D gene unclear. Trimming cost V 1 base and J 4 bases, with 14 bases left between them. Germline assignment: CDR1 DFQATT and CDR2 SNEGSKA (reference sequence). The CDR3 loop spans 16 amino acids. The CDR3 coding sequence is TGCAGTGCTAGAGGGACCTTAGACGGATATAATTCACCCCTCCACTTT. This codes for CSARGTLDGYNSPLHF.

The chain links TRBV6-5 to TRBJ1-2; maybe TRBD1 (5 bases). Trimming took 2 bases from V and 2 from J, leaving 6 bases between them. Germline CDR1 reads MNHEY; CDR2 reads SVGAGI. The CDR3 has 13 residues. The CDR3 DNA sequence: TGTGCCAGCAGTTACCGGGACAACTATGGCTACACCTTC. It translates to CASSYRDNYGYTF.

The chain employs TRBV3-1 and TRBJ2-1; 12 nucleotides line up with TRBD2. V lost 9 bases to trimming and J lost 5 bases; unmatched junction nucleotides: 5. The CDR3 loop spans 14 amino acids. The germline V gene encodes CDR1 LGHDT and CDR2 YNNKEL (reference sequence). The CDR3 nucleotides are TGTGCCAGTCTAGCGGGGGGGCCCCACAATGAGCAGTTCTTC. Translation gives CASLAGGPHNEQFF.

The chain links TRBV11-2 to TRBJ1-2; D not resolved. V was clipped by 4 bases and J by 5 bases, with 14 bases between them. The CDR3 sequence is 14 residues long. Germline assignment: CDR1 SGHAT and CDR2 FQNNGV. This CDR3 reads CASSSQQVGYGYTF. The DNA for the CDR3 is TGTGCCAGCAGCTCGCAACAAGTGGGGTATGGCTACACCTTC.

This clonotype was seen many times. The rearrangement uses TRBV27 and TRBJ1-2; D might be TRBD1 (5 bases). The germline V gene has CDR1 MNHEY and CDR2 SMNVEV (reference sequence). CDR3 length: 17 amino acids. The germline V and J ends were trimmed by 0 bases and 4 bases, with 18 bases remaining between them. For the CDR3, the DNA is TGTGCCAGCAGTTTATCCGTCAATCAGGGTATTGGCTATGGCTACACCTTC. This translates into CASSLSVNQGIGYGYTF.

This clonotype was detected many times. This rearrangement joins TRBV4-3 to TRBJ2-4; 9 positions agree with TRBD2. CDR1 is LGHNA, CDR2 YSLEER, per germline. With 3 bases clipped from V and 7 bases from J, the junction kept 7 bases outside the gene matches. The CDR3 loop spans 15 amino acids. Here the CDR3 DNA reads TGCGCCAGCAGCCAGGCGCGGGGGGGCTTGAACATTCAGTACTTC. Translation gives CASSQARGGLNIQYF.

Many counts were recorded for this clonotype. This chain links TRBV7-2 with TRBJ2-3; D ambiguous. From germline, CDR1 is SGHTA and CDR2 FQGNSA. V was trimmed by 2 bases and J by 1 base, leaving 4 bases between them. This CDR3 is 13 amino acids long. This CDR3 reads CASSLSRTDTQYF. In DNA form, the CDR3 reads TGTGCCAGCAGCTTAAGCCGCACAGATACGCAGTATTTT.

This clonotype turned up a few times. The genes are TRBV5-8 and TRBJ2-7; D perhaps matches TRBD1 (5 bases). CDR3 length equals 13 residues. Germline V CDR1 and CDR2: SGHTS, YDEGEE. V lost 0 bases to trimming and J lost 2 bases, with 6 bases between them. The CDR3 DNA sequence: TGTGCCAGCAGCTTGGGGACAACCTACGAGCAGTACTTC. Translated, it gives CASSLGTTYEQYF.

This clonotype was detected a few times. This chain joins TRBV20-1 and TRBJ2-1; 12 positions agree with TRBD2. Per the germline V gene, CDR1 is DFQATT and CDR2 is SNEGSKA (reference sequence). The V gene end was trimmed by 5 bases and the J gene end by 9 bases; junction bases not matched to a gene: 8. The CDR3 sequence is 14 residues long. CDR3 nucleotide sequence: TGCAGTGCTGGTCTAGCGGGGGGGCCAGGTGAGCAGTTCTTC. Encoded protein: CSAGLAGGPGEQFF.

As DNA, the CDR3 is TGTGCCAGCAGTGGCCGGGACAGGGTTCATGGCTACACCTTC. This sequence encodes CASSGRDRVHGYTF. The chain uses TRBV6-5 and TRBJ1-2; 9 bases are shared with TRBD1. The CDR3 totals 14 residues. V lost 5 bases and J lost 6; bases outside the gene matches: 7. Looked up from germline, CDR1 is MNHEY and CDR2 is SVGAGI.